The source of this T cell receptor beta chain is a study of blood T cell repertoires in COVID-19. The CDR3 spans 14 residues. V was trimmed by 6 bases and J by 3 bases, leaving 9 bases between them. Germline V gene data show CDR1 as MNHEY and CDR2 as SVGAGI. The table came from immunoSEQ multiplex PCR; TCRdb's copy has only in-frame clones and leaves some out. The sample carries 63,000 or so clones, about 82% recorded once. The clonotype comes from a human donor in a cohort sampled during active COVID-19. The rearrangement links TRBV6-5 to TRBJ1-6; weak D call: TRBD1 (6 bases). The material sequenced was peripheral blood. The CDR3 DNA is TGTGCCAGCAGCAGGGGATTCTATAATTCACCCCTCCACTTT. The encoded protein is CASSRGFYNSPLHF.